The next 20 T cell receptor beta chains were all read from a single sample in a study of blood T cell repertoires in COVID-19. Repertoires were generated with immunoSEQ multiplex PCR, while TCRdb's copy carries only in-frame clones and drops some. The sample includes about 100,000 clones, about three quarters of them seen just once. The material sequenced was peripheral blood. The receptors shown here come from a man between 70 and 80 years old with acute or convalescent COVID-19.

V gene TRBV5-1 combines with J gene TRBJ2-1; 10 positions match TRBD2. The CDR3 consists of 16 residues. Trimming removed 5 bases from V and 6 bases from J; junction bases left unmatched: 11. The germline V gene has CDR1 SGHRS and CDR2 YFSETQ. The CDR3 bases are TGCGCCAGCAGGTCCGGGGTTAGCGGGGGGTTCAATGAGCAGTTCTTC. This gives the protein CASRSGVSGGFNEQFF.

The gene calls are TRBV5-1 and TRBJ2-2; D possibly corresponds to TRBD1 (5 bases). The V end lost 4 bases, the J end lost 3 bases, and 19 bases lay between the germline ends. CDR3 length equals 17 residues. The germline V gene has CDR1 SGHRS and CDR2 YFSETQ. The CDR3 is CASSPGAVGSYTGELFF. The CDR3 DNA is TGCGCCAGCAGCCCTGGGGCAGTTGGATCGTACACCGGGGAGCTGTTTTTT.

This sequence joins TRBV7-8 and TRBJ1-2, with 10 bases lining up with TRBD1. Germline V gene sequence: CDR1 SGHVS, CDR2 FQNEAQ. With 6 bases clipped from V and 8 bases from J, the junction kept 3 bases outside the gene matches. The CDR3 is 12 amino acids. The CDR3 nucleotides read TGTGCCAGCAGGACAGGGGGCAGCGGCTACACCTTC. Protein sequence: CASRTGGSGYTF.

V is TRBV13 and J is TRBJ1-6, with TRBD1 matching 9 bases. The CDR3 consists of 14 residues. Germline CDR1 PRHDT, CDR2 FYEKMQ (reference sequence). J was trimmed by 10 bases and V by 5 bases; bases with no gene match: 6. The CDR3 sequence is CASSPGQGGSPLHF. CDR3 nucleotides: TGTGCCAGCAGCCCGGGACAGGGAGGGTCACCCCTCCACTTT.

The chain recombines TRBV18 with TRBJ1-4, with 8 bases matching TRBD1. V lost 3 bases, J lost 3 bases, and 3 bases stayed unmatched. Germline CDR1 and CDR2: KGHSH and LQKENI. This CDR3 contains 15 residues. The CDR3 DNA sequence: TGTGCCAGCTCACCCTGGGACAGGTCTAATGAAAAACTGTTTTTT. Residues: CASSPWDRSNEKLFF.

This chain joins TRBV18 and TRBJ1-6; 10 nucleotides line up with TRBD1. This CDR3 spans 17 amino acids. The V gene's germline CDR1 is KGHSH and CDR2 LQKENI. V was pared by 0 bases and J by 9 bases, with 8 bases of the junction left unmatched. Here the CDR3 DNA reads TGTGCCAGCTCACCACCTAATGCCGGGACAGGGGTTTCACCCCTCCACTTT. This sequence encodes CASSPPNAGTGVSPLHF.

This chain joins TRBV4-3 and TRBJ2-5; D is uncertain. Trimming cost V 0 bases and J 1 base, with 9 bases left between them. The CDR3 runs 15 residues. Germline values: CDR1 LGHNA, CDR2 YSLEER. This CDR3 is CASSQDAGSQETQYF. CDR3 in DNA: TGCGCCAGCAGCCAAGATGCTGGTAGCCAAGAGACCCAGTACTTC.

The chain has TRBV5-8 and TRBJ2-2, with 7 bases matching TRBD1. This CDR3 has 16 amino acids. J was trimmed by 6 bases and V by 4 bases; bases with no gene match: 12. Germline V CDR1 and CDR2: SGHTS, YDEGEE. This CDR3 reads CASSPLGAGGAGELFF. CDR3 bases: TGTGCCAGCAGCCCCCTGGGGGCAGGGGGTGCCGGGGAGCTGTTTTTT.

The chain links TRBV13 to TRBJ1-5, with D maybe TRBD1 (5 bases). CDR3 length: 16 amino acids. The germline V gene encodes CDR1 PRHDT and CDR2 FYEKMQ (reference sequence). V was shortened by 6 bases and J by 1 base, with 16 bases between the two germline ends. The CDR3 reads CASSRGRVGSNQPQHF. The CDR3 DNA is TGTGCCAGCAGTAGGGGCAGGGTGGGGAGCAATCAGCCCCAGCATTTT.

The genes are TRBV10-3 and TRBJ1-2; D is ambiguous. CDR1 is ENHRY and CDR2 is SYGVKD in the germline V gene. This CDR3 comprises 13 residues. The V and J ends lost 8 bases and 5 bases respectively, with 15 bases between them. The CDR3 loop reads CAIGEEGLYGYTF. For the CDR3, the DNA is TGTGCCATCGGCGAGGAGGGTTTGTATGGCTACACCTTC.

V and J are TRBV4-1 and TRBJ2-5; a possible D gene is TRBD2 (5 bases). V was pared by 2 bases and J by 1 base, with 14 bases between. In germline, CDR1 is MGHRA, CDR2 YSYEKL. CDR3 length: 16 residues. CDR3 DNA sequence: TGCGCCAGCAGCCAAAAAGGCTCCGGGGTCCAAGAGACCCAGTACTTC. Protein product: CASSQKGSGVQETQYF.

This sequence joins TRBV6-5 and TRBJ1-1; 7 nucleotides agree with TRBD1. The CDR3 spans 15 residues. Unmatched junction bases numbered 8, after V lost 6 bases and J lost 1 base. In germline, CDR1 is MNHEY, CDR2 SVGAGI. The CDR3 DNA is TGTGCCAGCAGAAGCACAGGGGTACAGAACACTGAAGCTTTCTTT. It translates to CASRSTGVQNTEAFF.

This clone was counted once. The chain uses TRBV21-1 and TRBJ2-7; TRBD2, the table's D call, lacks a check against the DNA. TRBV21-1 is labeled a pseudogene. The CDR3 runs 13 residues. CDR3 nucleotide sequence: TGTGCCAGCAGCCCCCGGGGGAAATACGAGCAGTACTTC. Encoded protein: CASSPRGKYEQYF.

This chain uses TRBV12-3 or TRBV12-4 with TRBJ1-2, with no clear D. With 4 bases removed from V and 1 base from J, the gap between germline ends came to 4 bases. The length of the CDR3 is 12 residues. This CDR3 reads CASSWSNYGYTF. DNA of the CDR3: TGTGCCAGCAGTTGGAGTAACTATGGCTACACCTTC.

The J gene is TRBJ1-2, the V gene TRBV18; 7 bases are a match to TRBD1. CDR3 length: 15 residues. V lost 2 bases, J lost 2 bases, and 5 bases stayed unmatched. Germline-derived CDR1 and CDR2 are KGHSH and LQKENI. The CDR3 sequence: CASSPFTGENYGYTF. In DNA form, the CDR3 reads TGTGCCAGCTCACCATTCACAGGGGAAAACTATGGCTACACCTTC. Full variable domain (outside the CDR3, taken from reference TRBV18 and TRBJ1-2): NAGVMQNPRHLVRRRGQEARLRCSPMKGHSHVYWYRQLPEEGLKFMVYLQKENIIDESGMPKERFSAEFPKEGPSILRIQQVVRGDSAAYFCASSPFTGENYGYTFGSGTRLTVV.

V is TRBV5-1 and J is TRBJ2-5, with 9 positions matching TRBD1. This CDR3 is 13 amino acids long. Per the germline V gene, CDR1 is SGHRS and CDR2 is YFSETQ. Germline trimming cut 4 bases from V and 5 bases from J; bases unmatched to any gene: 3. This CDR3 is CASSLQGAETQYF. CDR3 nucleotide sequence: TGCGCCAGCAGCCTACAGGGGGCGGAGACCCAGTACTTC.

CDR3 loop: CASSIKQGAYEQYF. The CDR3 bases are TGTGCCAGTAGTATCAAGCAGGGGGCCTACGAGCAGTACTTC. The V gene is TRBV19, the J gene TRBJ2-7; 7 positions agree with TRBD1. Germline V CDR1 and CDR2: LNHDA, SQIVND (reference sequence). Trimming removed 3 bases from V and 2 bases from J; junction bases left unmatched: 4. The CDR3 loop spans 14 amino acids. The full variable domain, its missing parts supplied by reference TRBV19 and TRBJ2-7, is DGGITQSPKYLFRKEGQNVTLSCEQNLNHDAMYWYRQDPGQGLRLIYYSQIVNDFQKGDIAEGYSVSREKKESFPLTVTSAQKNPTAFYLCASSIKQGAYEQYFGPGTRLTVT.

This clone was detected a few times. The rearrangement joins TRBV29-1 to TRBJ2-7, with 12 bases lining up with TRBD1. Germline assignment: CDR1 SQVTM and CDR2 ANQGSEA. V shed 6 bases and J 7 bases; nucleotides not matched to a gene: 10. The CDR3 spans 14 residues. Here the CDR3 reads CSVGPGQGAWEQYF. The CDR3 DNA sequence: TGCAGCGTCGGCCCGGGACAGGGGGCGTGGGAGCAGTACTTC.

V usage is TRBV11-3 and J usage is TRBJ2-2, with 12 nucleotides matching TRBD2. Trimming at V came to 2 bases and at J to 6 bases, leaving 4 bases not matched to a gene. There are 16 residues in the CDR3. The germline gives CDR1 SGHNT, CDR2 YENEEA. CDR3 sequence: CASSLRLAGVPGELFF. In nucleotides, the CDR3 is TGTGCCAGCAGCTTAAGACTAGCGGGGGTCCCCGGGGAGCTGTTTTTT.

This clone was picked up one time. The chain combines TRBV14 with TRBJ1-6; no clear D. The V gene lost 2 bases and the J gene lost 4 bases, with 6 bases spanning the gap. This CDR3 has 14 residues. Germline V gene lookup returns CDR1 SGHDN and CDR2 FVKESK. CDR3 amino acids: CASSQNSYNSPLHF. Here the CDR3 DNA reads TGTGCCAGCAGCCAAAACTCTTATAATTCACCCCTCCACTTT.